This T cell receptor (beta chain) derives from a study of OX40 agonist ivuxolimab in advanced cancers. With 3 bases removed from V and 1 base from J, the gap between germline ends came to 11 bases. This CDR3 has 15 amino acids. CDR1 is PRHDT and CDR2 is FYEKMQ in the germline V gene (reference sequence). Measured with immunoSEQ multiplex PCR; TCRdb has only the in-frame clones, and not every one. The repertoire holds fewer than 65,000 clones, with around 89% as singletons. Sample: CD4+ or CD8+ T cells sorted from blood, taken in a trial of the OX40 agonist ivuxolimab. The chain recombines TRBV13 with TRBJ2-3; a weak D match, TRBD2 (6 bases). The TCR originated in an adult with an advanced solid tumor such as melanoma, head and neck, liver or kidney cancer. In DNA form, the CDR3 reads TGTGCCAGCAGCTTCAGGGCTAGCGGCACAGATACGCAGTATTTT. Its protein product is CASSFRASGTDTQYF.